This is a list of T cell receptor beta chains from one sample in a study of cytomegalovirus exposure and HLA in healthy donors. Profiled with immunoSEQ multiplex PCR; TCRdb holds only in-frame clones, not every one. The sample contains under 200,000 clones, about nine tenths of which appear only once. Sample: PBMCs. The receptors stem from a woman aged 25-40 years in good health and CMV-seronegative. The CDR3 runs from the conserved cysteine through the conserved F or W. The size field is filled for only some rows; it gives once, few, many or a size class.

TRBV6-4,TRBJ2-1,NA,CASSVGAGGSYNEQFF
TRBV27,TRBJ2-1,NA,CASSPIAENSYNEQFF
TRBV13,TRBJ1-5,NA,CASSRTGDPNQPQHF
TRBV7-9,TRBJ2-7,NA,CASSLSESYEQYF
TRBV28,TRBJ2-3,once,CASSLSPGLAGGGDTQYF
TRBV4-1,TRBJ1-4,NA,CASSQDLGTEIGKLFF
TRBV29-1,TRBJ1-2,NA,CSVAPRTLYGYTF
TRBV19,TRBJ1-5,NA,CASTPTGNSNQPQHF
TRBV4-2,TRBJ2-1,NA,CASSQVRTSGEQFF
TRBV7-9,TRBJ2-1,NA,CASSLAGGPYNEQFF
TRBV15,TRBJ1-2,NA,CATSRDRSNYGYTF
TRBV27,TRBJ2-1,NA,CASSLRKASGRYDNEQFF
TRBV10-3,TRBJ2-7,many,CAISDKYEQYF
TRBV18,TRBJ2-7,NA,CASSLPSYEQYF
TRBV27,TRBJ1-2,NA,CASSPSRQGSGYTF
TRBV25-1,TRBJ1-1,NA,CASSEGDSRPTFF
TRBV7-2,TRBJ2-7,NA,CASSSDRGFVYEQYF
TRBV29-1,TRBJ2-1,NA,CSGSKRNEQFF
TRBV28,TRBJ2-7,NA,CASSLPGSHEQYF
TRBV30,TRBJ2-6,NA,CAWEQGSGANVLTF
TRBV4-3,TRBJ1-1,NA,CASSHQTGIGTEAFF
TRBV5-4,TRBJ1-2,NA,CASSLKQGGYGYTF
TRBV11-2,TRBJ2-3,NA,CASSLVGGGKDTQYF
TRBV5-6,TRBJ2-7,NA,CASSLFGQGIYEQYF
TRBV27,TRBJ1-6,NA,CASSQPNSPLHF
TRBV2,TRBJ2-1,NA,CASRISVYNEQFF
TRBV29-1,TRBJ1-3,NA,CSVRQGNTIYF
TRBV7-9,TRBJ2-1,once,CASSPGTGATWAYNEQFF
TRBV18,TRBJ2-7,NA,CASSRTGFIHEQYF
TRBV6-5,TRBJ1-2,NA,CASSYGTVSSTLSYTF
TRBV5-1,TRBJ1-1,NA,CASRSQSTGGGYEAFF
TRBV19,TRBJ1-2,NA,CASQMGVFGGYTF
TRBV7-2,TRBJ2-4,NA,CASSFSSTAKNIQYF
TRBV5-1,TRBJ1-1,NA,CASSPGSADTEAFF
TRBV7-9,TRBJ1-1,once,CASRGARTEAFF
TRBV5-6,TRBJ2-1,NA,CASSLVGENEQFF
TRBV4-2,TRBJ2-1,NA,CASSQGRTSGGFNEQFF
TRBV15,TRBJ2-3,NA,CATSREGGPADTQYF
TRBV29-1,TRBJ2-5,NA,CSVAGQLQETQYF
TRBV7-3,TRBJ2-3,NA,CASSQLGLDTQYF